This T cell receptor (beta chain) was identified in a study of coeliac disease. Background on the study: High-resolution HLA typing was lacking; TRBV7-2 bias was queried instead.

The germline V gene has CDR1 LNHDA and CDR2 SQIVND (reference sequence). The CDR3 extends over 15 amino acids. With 5 bases clipped from V and 1 base from J, the junction kept 5 bases outside the gene matches. For this clone: Its target is unknown.

Findings and limits, study-wide: Lower clonality than controls marked TRB and TRG repertoires from active celiac intraepithelial and lamina propria samples.

Repertoires were generated with immunoSEQ multiplex PCR, while TCRdb's copy carries only in-frame clones and drops some. This table holds about a thousand clones, 50% to 60% found once. The source material was lamina propria lymphocytes from the gut. The gene calls are TRBV19 and TRBJ1-1; 9 bases agree with TRBD1. This clonotype was sampled from a woman aged 50 to 60 with celiac disease on a gluten-free diet. The CDR3 region is CASSPWTGANTEAFF. CDR3 DNA sequence: TGTGCCAGTAGTCCATGGACAGGGGCGAACACTGAAGCTTTCTTT.